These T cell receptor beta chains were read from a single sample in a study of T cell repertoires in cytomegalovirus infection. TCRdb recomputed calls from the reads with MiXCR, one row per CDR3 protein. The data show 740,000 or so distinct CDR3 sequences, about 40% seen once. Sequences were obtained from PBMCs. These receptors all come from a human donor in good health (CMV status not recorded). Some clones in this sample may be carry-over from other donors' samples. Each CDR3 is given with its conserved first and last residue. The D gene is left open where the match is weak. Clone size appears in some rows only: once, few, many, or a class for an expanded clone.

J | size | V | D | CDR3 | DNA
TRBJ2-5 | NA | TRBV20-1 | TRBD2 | CSARRTSGQETQYF | TGCAGTGCTAGACGGACTAGCGGACAAGAGACCCAGTACTTC
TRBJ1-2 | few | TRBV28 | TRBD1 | CASSFREGGARSYGYTF | TGTGCCAGCAGTTTTCGTGAAGGGGGCGCAAGGAGCTATGGCTACACCTTC
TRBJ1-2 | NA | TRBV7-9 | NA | CASSPDGYYGYTF | TGTGCCAGCAGCCCCGACGGCTACTATGGCTACACCTTC
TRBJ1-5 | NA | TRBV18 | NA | CASSPLPGNGNQPQHF | TGTGCCAGCTCACCCCTCCCGGGGAACGGCAATCAGCCCCAGCATTTT
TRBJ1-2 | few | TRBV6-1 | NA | CASRPGSTLGYTF | TGTGCCAGCAGACCCGGATCGACGCTAGGCTACACCTTC
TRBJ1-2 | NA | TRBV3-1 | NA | CASSQDGGQAPANYGYTF | TGTGCCAGCAGCCAAGATGGCGGGCAGGCCCCAGCTAACTATGGCTACACCTTC
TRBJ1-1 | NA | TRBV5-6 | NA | CASSRWYTEAFF | TGTGCCAGCAGCCGTTGGTACACTGAAGCTTTCTTT
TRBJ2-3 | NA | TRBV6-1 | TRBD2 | CASSRTSGGASIRTDTQYF | TGTGCCAGCAGTCGGACTAGCGGGGGGGCCTCGATACGCACAGATACGCAGTATTTT
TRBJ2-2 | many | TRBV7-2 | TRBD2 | CASSRTSGMNTGELFF | TGTGCCAGCAGCAGGACTAGCGGGATGAACACCGGGGAGCTGTTTTTT
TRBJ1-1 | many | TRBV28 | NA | CASSETINTEAFF | TGTGCCAGCAGTGAAACCATTAACACTGAAGCTTTCTTT
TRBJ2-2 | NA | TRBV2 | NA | CALSKGATGNTGELFF | TGTGCCTTATCGAAAGGGGCAACTGGGAACACCGGGGAGCTGTTTTTT
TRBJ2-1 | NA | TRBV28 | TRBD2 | CATLHIETSLNEQFF | TGTGCCACACTTCATATCGAGACTAGCCTCAATGAGCAGTTCTTC
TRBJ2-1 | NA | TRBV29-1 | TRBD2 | CSVDGGSSYNEQFF | TGCAGCGTTGACGGCGGGAGCTCCTACAATGAGCAGTTCTTC
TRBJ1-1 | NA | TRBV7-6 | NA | CASSSGLREGAFF | TGTGCCAGCAGCTCTGGGCTCCGAGAAGGGGCTTTCTTT
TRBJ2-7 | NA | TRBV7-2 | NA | CASSNGVGQYF | TGTGCCAGCAGCAACGGGGTAGGGCAGTACTTC
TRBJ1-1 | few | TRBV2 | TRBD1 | CASTLSTGDTEAFF | TGTGCCAGCACTCTATCGACAGGGGACACTGAAGCTTTCTTT
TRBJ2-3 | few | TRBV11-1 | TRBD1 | CASSLDVRDRVSTRTDTQYF | TGTGCCAGCAGCTTAGACGTCCGGGACAGGGTCTCCACGAGGACAGATACGCAGTATTTT
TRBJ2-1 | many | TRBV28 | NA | CASSEPTGRSYNEQFF | TGTGCCAGCAGTGAGCCTACAGGGCGCTCCTACAATGAGCAGTTCTTC
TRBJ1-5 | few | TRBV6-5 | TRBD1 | CASTENRGNQPQHF | TGTGCCAGCACCGAAAACAGGGGGAATCAGCCCCAGCATTTT
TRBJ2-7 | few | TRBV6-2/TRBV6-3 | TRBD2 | CASSYSGTSAYEQYF | TGTGCCAGCAGTTACTCCGGGACTAGCGCTTACGAGCAGTACTTC
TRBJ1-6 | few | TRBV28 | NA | CASTSGQTSSPLHF | TGTGCCAGCACCTCAGGACAGACGAGTTCACCCCTCCACTTT
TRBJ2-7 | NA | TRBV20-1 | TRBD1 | CSAETPGQGTYEQYF | TGCAGTGCTGAGACCCCGGGACAGGGAACTTACGAGCAGTACTTC
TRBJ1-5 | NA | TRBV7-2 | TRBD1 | CASSFLGTGDGQPQHF | TGTGCCAGCAGCTTTTTAGGGACAGGGGATGGTCAGCCCCAGCATTTT
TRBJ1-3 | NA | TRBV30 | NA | CAWRGGAAYGNTIYF | TGTGCCTGGAGAGGGGGGGCTGCTTACGGAAACACCATATATTTT
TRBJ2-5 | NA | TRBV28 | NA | CASSPPTENQETQYF | TGTGCCAGCAGCCCTCCCACAGAAAACCAAGAGACCCAGTACTTC
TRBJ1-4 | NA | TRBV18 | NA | CASSPYQFEKLFF | TGTGCCAGCTCACCATATCAATTTGAAAAACTGTTTTTT
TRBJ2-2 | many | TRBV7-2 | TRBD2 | CASSLPAGAPNTGELFF | TGTGCCAGCAGCCTACCAGCGGGGGCCCCGAACACCGGGGAGCTGTTTTTT
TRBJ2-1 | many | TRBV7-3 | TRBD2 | CASSLMRRGGYNEQFF | TGTGCCAGCAGCTTAATGCGGCGGGGGGGGTACAATGAGCAGTTCTTC
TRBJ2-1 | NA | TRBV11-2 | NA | CASNPGGGSYNEQFF | TGTGCCAGCAACCCAGGGGGGGGCTCCTACAATGAGCAGTTCTTC
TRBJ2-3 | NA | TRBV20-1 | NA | CSARGGFPQYF | TGCAGTGCTAGAGGGGGCTTCCCACAGTATTTT
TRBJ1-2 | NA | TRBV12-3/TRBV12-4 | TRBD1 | CASSRTRGNYVYTF | TGTGCCAGCAGTCGCACCAGGGGGAACTATGTCTACACCTTC
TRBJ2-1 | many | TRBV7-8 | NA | CASSLGRAAKHNEQFF | TGTGCCAGCAGCTTAGGGCGGGCGGCCAAACACAATGAGCAGTTCTTC
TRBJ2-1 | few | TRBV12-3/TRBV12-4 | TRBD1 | CASRGQGSREQFF | TGTGCCAGCAGGGGACAGGGAAGTCGGGAGCAGTTCTTC
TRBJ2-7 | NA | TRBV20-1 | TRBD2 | CSALAGGTPGEQYF | TGCAGTGCACTGGCGGGGGGGACCCCTGGGGAGCAGTACTTC
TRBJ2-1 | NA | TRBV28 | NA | CASGAGVYKEQFF | TGTGCCAGCGGTGCAGGGGTCTACAAGGAGCAGTTCTTC
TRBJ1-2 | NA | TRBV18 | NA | CASSRTELSNYGYTF | TGTGCCAGCTCACGGACAGAACTCTCTAACTATGGCTACACCTTC
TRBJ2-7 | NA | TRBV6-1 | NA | CASTEWGPLSYEQYF | TGTGCCAGCACCGAATGGGGTCCCCTCTCCTACGAGCAGTACTTC
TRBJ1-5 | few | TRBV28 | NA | CASRTGGEGQPQHF | TGTGCCAGCAGGACGGGGGGGGAGGGACAGCCCCAGCATTTT
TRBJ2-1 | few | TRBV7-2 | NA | CASSLASGLTNEQFF | TGTGCCAGCAGCTTAGCTTCGGGACTTACCAATGAGCAGTTCTTC
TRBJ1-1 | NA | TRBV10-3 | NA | CAIMRNTEAFF | TGTGCCATCATGCGGAACACTGAAGCTTTCTTT
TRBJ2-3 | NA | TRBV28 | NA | CASSLPGPKRDTQYF | TGTGCCAGCAGTTTACCGGGTCCCAAGAGGGATACGCAGTATTTT
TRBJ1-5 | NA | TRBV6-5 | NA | CASSPSRERPQHF | TGTGCCAGCAGTCCCAGCAGGGAACGACCCCAGCATTTT
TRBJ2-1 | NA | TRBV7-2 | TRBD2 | CASRGRGTGKSYNEQFF | TGTGCCAGCAGAGGGAGGGGAACCGGCAAATCCTACAATGAGCAGTTCTTC
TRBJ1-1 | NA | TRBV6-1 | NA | CASTGPLTEAFF | TGTGCCAGCACGGGTCCCCTCACTGAAGCTTTCTTT
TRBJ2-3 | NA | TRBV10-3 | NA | CAISEGGTTDTQYF | TGTGCCATCAGTGAGGGGGGCACCACAGATACGCAGTATTTT
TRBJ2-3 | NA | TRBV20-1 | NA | CSANQGRGPTDTQYF | TGCAGTGCTAACCAGGGGCGAGGGCCCACAGATACGCAGTATTTT
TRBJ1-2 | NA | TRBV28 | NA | CASKDRGNYGYTF | TGTGCCAGCAAGGACAGAGGCAACTATGGCTACACCTTC
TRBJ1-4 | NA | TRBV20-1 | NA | CSGQVRANEKLFF | TGCAGTGGTCAGGTTCGAGCTAATGAAAAACTGTTTTTT
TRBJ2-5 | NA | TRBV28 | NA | CARTVRGIQETQYF | TGTGCACGCACCGTGAGGGGGATACAAGAGACCCAGTACTTC
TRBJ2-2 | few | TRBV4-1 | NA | CASSQDPGMVGELFF | TGCGCCAGCAGCCAAGACCCAGGGATGGTCGGGGAGCTGTTTTTT
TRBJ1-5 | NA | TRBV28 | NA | CASSFMQPQHF | TGTGCCAGCAGTTTTATGCAGCCCCAGCATTTT
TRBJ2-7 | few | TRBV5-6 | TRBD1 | CASSETGGATYEQYF | TGTGCCAGCAGCGAAACAGGGGGCGCGACCTACGAGCAGTACTTC
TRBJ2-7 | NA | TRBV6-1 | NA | CASSVEGIRVEQYF | TGTGCCAGCAGTGTTGAAGGCATCCGGGTCGAGCAGTACTTC
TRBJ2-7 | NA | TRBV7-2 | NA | CASSLEMQGYEQYF | TGTGCCAGCAGCTTAGAAATGCAGGGCTACGAGCAGTACTTC
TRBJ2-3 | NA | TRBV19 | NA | CASSGALDTQYF | TGTGCCAGTAGTGGAGCTTTAGATACGCAGTATTTT